One and the same sample provided the 15 T cell receptor beta chains below, sequenced in a study of blood T cell repertoires in COVID-19. Some clones are missing from TCRdb's copy, which holds only in-frame ones; the method was immunoSEQ multiplex PCR. The repertoire consists of approximately 200,000 clones, with roughly 90% occurring once and the leading ten covering approximately 4%. The source material was PBMCs or T cells enriched from blood (not recorded which). All receptors derive from a woman in her 30s who had been exposed to COVID-19.

The chain is built from TRBV14 and TRBJ1-5; 8 nucleotides align to TRBD1. The J segment lost 9 bases and the V segment lost 3 bases, leaving 4 bases of the junction unmatched. Germline lookup yields CDR1 SGHDN and CDR2 FVKESK. This CDR3 has 13 amino acids. DNA of the CDR3: TGTGCCAGCAGCCATGGACAGGGTCGGCCCCAGCATTTT. Translation gives CASSHGQGRPQHF.

The chain employs TRBV9 and TRBJ1-2; no clear D gene. V gave up 0 bases and J gave up 6 bases, with 12 bases separating them. Per germline, CDR1 SGDLS and CDR2 YYNGEE. The CDR3 loop spans 14 amino acids. This CDR3 reads CASSVDGNSNGYTF. Written as DNA, the CDR3 is TGTGCCAGCAGCGTAGACGGGAATTCGAATGGCTACACCTTC.

The CDR3 loop reads CASSSPGTGASSYNEQFF. The CDR3, as DNA: TGTGCCAGCAGTTCCCCCGGGACAGGCGCTAGCTCCTACAATGAGCAGTTCTTC. This chain uses TRBV5-6 with TRBJ2-1; 8 bases line up with TRBD1. J was trimmed by 0 bases and V by 5 bases; bases with no gene match: 13. There are 18 residues in the CDR3. Germline assignment: CDR1 SGHDT and CDR2 YYEEEE.

The V call is TRBV10-3, the J call TRBJ2-7; a weak D match, TRBD1 (6 bases). V lost 6 bases and J 4 bases, leaving 10 bases between the germline ends. This CDR3 has 12 residues. Germline assignment: CDR1 ENHRY and CDR2 SYGVKD. This CDR3 is CAIRKTGYEQYF. The CDR3 DNA follows: TGTGCCATCAGGAAGACAGGATACGAGCAGTACTTC.

Points on this clone: Other nucleotide sequences in the sample specify the same CDR3. The rearrangement joins TRBV3-1 (or the pseudogene TRBV3-2) to TRBJ1-6; D is unclear. V was pared by 3 bases and J by 7 bases, with 10 bases between. CDR1 is LGHDT, CDR2 YNNKEL, per germline (reference sequence). The CDR3 totals 14 residues. CDR3 amino acids: CASSQNTGNSPLHF. DNA for the CDR3: TGTGCCAGCAGCCAGAATACGGGGAATTCACCCCTCCACTTT.

The chain couples TRBV10-3 to TRBJ1-2, with 11 bases that match TRBD1. V shed 9 bases and J 5 bases; nucleotides not matched to a gene: 8. The germline gives CDR1 ENHRY, CDR2 SYGVKD. There are 14 residues in the CDR3. The CDR3 bases are TGTGCCATATCGGACAGGGGGCTTAGGTATGGCTACACCTTC. Protein: CAISDRGLRYGYTF.

This clone has just a few counts. The chain joins TRBV5-1 to TRBJ1-1, with unresolved D. The germline V gene has CDR1 SGHRS and CDR2 YFSETQ. The CDR3 is 14 amino acids. Trimming pared 2 bases from V and 4 bases from J, leaving 12 bases between. The DNA for the CDR3 is TGCGCCAGCAGCTTTGCAGGCCTGAGCACTGAAGCTTTCTTT. This sequence encodes CASSFAGLSTEAFF.

V and J are TRBV6-5 and TRBJ2-7; 7 bases are shared with TRBD1. V trimming: 2 bases; J trimming: 2 bases; junction bases outside the gene matches: 3. Germline V gene lookup returns CDR1 MNHEY and CDR2 SVGAGI. This CDR3 is built from 14 residues. CDR3 residues: CASSYRGLPYEQYF. In nucleotides, the CDR3 is TGTGCCAGCAGTTACAGGGGGCTGCCCTACGAGCAGTACTTC.

This sequence joins TRBV20-1 and TRBJ1-5; D call uncertain. The CDR3 totals 13 residues. The V end lost 3 bases, the J end lost 7 bases, and 13 bases lay between the germline ends. CDR1 is DFQATT, CDR2 SNEGSKA, per germline (reference sequence). CDR3 DNA sequence: TGCAGTGCTAGTCCCGGGGTGGGGCAGCCCCAGCATTTT. Protein product: CSASPGVGQPQHF.

Points on this clone: Other DNA sequences in this sample translate to the same CDR3. The chain links TRBV5-1 to TRBJ1-5; TRBD1 is a possible D gene (6 bases). V was cut by 0 bases and J by 3 bases, with 10 bases left in between. This CDR3 is 15 amino acids long. Per germline, CDR1 SGHRS and CDR2 YFSETQ. Written as DNA, the CDR3 is TGCGCCAGCAGCTTGGTAGGACAGCCCAATCAGCCCCAGCATTTT. Translated, it gives CASSLVGQPNQPQHF.

The chain has TRBV5-1 and TRBJ2-2; 9 bases line up with TRBD2. This CDR3 comprises 15 residues. In germline, CDR1 is SGHRS, CDR2 YFSETQ. The V and J ends lost 4 bases and 1 base, in that order; junction bases with no gene match: 2. The CDR3 DNA reads as TGCGCCAGCAGCGTTAGCGGGGGGAACACCGGGGAGCTGTTTTTT. Protein: CASSVSGGNTGELFF.

The chain has TRBV21-1 and TRBJ1-1; whether TRBD1, the table's D call, matches the DNA was not checked. TRBV21-1 is a pseudogene. This CDR3 is built from 20 residues. CDR3 sequence reads: CASSKQGTRTGRRSNTEAFF. The CDR3, as DNA: TGTGCCAGCAGCAAGCAGGGGACCAGGACAGGGAGAAGGTCAAACACTGAAGCTTTCTTT.

The V gene is TRBV24-1, the J gene TRBJ1-2; D gene unclear. The CDR3 sequence is 11 residues long. V was clipped by 6 bases and J by 6 bases, with 7 bases between them. Germline-derived CDR1 and CDR2 are KGHDR and SFDVKD. CDR3 DNA sequence: TGTGCCACCAGTCAGAAAGATGGCTACACCTTC. It translates to CATSQKDGYTF.

The chain combines TRBV7-3 with TRBJ1-1; 8 nucleotides match TRBD1. V shed 5 bases, J shed 0 bases, and the junction held 14 bases outside the gene matches. Germline V gives CDR1 SGHTA, CDR2 FQGTGA. This CDR3 contains 18 residues. CDR3 in DNA: TGTGCCAGCAGCCCAAATAGCCCCGCAGGGGGCCTGAACACTGAAGCTTTCTTT. Translating gives CASSPNSPAGGLNTEAFF.

V is TRBV19 and J is TRBJ1-1, with TRBD1 as a possible D gene (5 bases). Germline CDR1 reads LNHDA; CDR2 reads SQIVND (reference sequence). Deletions cut 4 bases from V and 4 bases from J, with 13 bases between. The length of the CDR3 is 14 residues. Written as DNA, the CDR3 is TGTGCCAGTAGTACCCGCGGGGGATCCACTGAAGCTTTCTTT. Translation gives CASSTRGGSTEAFF.